Presented here are 29 T cell receptor beta chains from one specimen sequenced in a study of blood T cell repertoires in COVID-19. Method: immunoSEQ multiplex PCR; TCRdb's copy keeps in-frame clones and lacks some. The sample records 150,000 to 200,000 clones, around four fifths being singletons. The sequenced material came from peripheral blood. The source of these receptors is a woman aged 80 or older with active or convalescent COVID-19.

This clone was seen just once. The CDR3 region is CASSRERQETQYF. As DNA, the CDR3 is TGTGCCAGCAGCCGAGAGCGGCAAGAGACCCAGTACTTC. The chain carries TRBV11-2 and TRBJ2-5; possible D gene TRBD2, 5 bases. With 5 bases removed from V and 2 bases from J, the gap between germline ends came to 9 bases. Germline V gives CDR1 SGHAT, CDR2 FQNNGV. The CDR3 covers 13 residues.

V usage is TRBV6-5 and J usage is TRBJ1-2; D not certain. Germline CDR1 is MNHEY and CDR2 is SVGAGI. The CDR3 spans 13 residues. Trimming removed 7 bases at V and 7 bases at J, with 16 bases between. The CDR3 is CASTVSRSLGYTF. In nucleotides, the CDR3 is TGTGCCAGCACCGTGAGTCGGAGTCTTGGCTACACCTTC.

The rearrangement links TRBV6-5 to TRBJ1-2; D is unclear. From germline, CDR1 is MNHEY and CDR2 SVGAGI. This CDR3 is 12 amino acids long. V lost 7 bases, J lost 4 bases, and 10 bases lay in between. In DNA form, the CDR3 reads TGTGCCAGCACCTCCGGGTTCTATGGCTACACCTTC. It is translated as CASTSGFYGYTF.

This clone was observed a few times. The chain combines TRBV7-2 with TRBJ1-5; no clear D. The germline CDR1 and CDR2 sequences are SGHTA and FQGNSA. The CDR3 totals 17 residues. Trimming left V 1 base short and J 8 bases short, with 21 bases between. The CDR3 loop is CASSLGPNTNYVKPQHF. The CDR3 region has the DNA TGTGCCAGCAGCTTAGGCCCAAACACGAACTACGTGAAGCCCCAGCATTTT. Combining the CDR3 with reference TRBV7-2 and TRBJ1-5 gives the whole variable domain GAGVSQSPSNKVTEKGKDVELRCDPISGHTALYWYRQSLGQGLEFLIYFQGNSAPDKSGLPSDRFSAERTGGSVSTLTIQRTQQEDSAVYLCASSLGPNTNYVKPQHFGDGTRLSIL.

The chain is built from TRBV11-2 and TRBJ2-2; D is unresolved. The germline V and J ends were trimmed by 5 bases and 9 bases, with 10 bases remaining between them. CDR3 length: 12 residues. Germline V gene sequence: CDR1 SGHAT, CDR2 FQNNGV. As DNA, the CDR3 is TGTGCCAGCAGCCCCACATCCCGGGAGCTGTTTTTT. Amino acid sequence: CASSPTSRELFF.

The CDR3 nucleotides read TGTGCCACCAGTGATTTTACAGCTAGCAATCAGCCCCAGCATTTT. As protein: CATSDFTASNQPQHF. V and J are TRBV24-1 and TRBJ1-5; no firm D call. V was cut by 1 base and J by 0 bases, with 6 bases left in between. The germline CDR1 and CDR2 sequences are KGHDR and SFDVKD. CDR3 length: 15 residues.

The chain has TRBV5-1 and TRBJ2-3, with D possibly TRBD1 on 5 matching bases. Trimming stripped 4 bases from V and 2 bases from J, with 11 bases between. CDR3 length: 14 residues. The germline gives CDR1 SGHRS, CDR2 YFSETQ. The CDR3 reads CASSVDKYTDTQYF. CDR3 in DNA: TGCGCCAGCAGCGTGGACAAATACACAGATACGCAGTATTTT.

This CDR3 is CASSMDRRGNTEAFF. The CDR3 DNA follows: TGTGCCAGTAGTATGGACAGGCGGGGGAACACTGAAGCTTTCTTT. The chain employs TRBV19 and TRBJ1-1; 7 bases map to TRBD1. J was trimmed by 1 base and V by 3 bases; bases with no gene match: 5. The germline gives CDR1 LNHDA, CDR2 SQIVND (reference sequence). This CDR3 contains 15 residues. Drawing the rest from reference TRBV19 and TRBJ1-1, the complete variable domain is DGGITQSPKYLFRKEGQNVTLSCEQNLNHDAMYWYRQDPGQGLRLIYYSQIVNDFQKGDIAEGYSVSREKKESFPLTVTSAQKNPTAFYLCASSMDRRGNTEAFFGQGTRLTVV.

The genes are TRBV7-2 and TRBJ2-1, with D possibly matching TRBD2 (6 bases). V was pared by 5 bases and J by 15 bases, with 17 bases between. The CDR3 is 12 amino acids. The V gene's germline CDR1 is SGHTA and CDR2 FQGNSA. Written as DNA, the CDR3 is TGTGCCAGCAGCCTCTCGAACGGAGGGCGGTTCTTC. Translating it yields CASSLSNGGRFF.

This clone has a handful of counts. The CDR3 is CASSIGVDRELYGYTF. CDR3 DNA sequence: TGTGCCAGTAGTATAGGGGTCGACAGGGAGTTGTATGGCTACACCTTC. The rearrangement joins TRBV19 to TRBJ1-2; TRBD1 matches 7 bases. V lost 1 base and J lost 5; bases outside the gene matches: 10. Germline CDR1 and CDR2: LNHDA and SQIVND (reference sequence). This CDR3 is 16 amino acids long.

The chain links TRBV6-5 to TRBJ1-1; TRBD1 aligns across 7 bases. CDR1 and CDR2 from the germline V gene are MNHEY and SVGAGI. Germline trimming cut 5 bases from V and 1 base from J; bases unmatched to any gene: 7. This CDR3 region has 15 residues. The CDR3 region is CASSLGGFANTEAFF. Written as DNA, the CDR3 is TGTGCCAGCAGTCTAGGGGGCTTTGCGAACACTGAAGCTTTCTTT.

The CDR3 nucleotides read TGTGCCAGCAGCTCTACTACAGGGTTCTCTGGAAACACCATATATTTT. It yields the protein CASSSTTGFSGNTIYF. This rearrangement joins TRBV7-6 to TRBJ1-3, with D maybe TRBD1 (6 bases). This CDR3 contains 16 residues. Germline-derived CDR1 and CDR2 are SGHVS and FNYEAQ. V shed 4 bases and J shed 0 bases, with 13 bases lying between them.

This clone was observed a single time. The V and J genes are TRBV5-6 and TRBJ1-2, with 10 bases identical to TRBD1. The CDR3 runs 15 residues. Germline V gene data show CDR1 as SGHDT and CDR2 as YYEEEE. V trimming: 3 bases; J trimming: 3 bases; junction bases outside the gene matches: 5. The DNA for the CDR3 is TGTGCCAGCAGCTCCGGGACAGGGGATGACTATGGCTACACCTTC. As protein: CASSSGTGDDYGYTF.

This clone appeared a single time. Other DNA sequences in the sample encode the same CDR3. This chain joins TRBV20-1 and TRBJ1-2; D unclear. The CDR3 totals 11 residues. Between the trimmed V and J ends, which lost 3 bases and 8 bases, there was a span of 10 bases. CDR1 and CDR2 (germline): DFQATT, SNEGSKA (reference sequence). The CDR3 nucleotides read TGCAGTGCTAGCGGGGTGCGGGGCTACACCTTC. It specifies CSASGVRGYTF.

V usage is TRBV10-1 and J usage is TRBJ2-1; D remains ambiguous. V dropped 4 bases and J dropped 2 bases, with 9 bases sitting between them. Germline lookup yields CDR1 WNHNN and CDR2 SYGVQD (reference sequence). The length of the CDR3 is 14 residues. DNA for the CDR3: TGCGCCAGCAGTGGCGGAGAACCCTACAATGAGCAGTTCTTC. It codes for CASSGGEPYNEQFF.

The chain employs TRBV4-1 and TRBJ1-1, with 7 bases that match TRBD1. The V gene end was trimmed by 3 bases and the J gene end by 1 base; junction bases not matched to a gene: 23. The germline V gene has CDR1 MGHRA and CDR2 YSYEKL. The CDR3 length is 21 residues. CDR3 amino acids: CASSHALGQRSGQEGNTEAFF. CDR3 sequence (DNA): TGCGCCAGCAGCCATGCGCTGGGACAGCGATCGGGTCAGGAGGGGAACACTGAAGCTTTCTTT.

This clone was counted between two and nine times. The V gene is TRBV2, the J gene TRBJ1-1, with D maybe TRBD1 (5 bases). This CDR3 region has 15 residues. Trimming stripped 3 bases from V and 5 bases from J, with 16 bases between. Germline CDR1 is SNHLY and CDR2 is FYNNEI. This CDR3 reads CASSDRGWGNTEAFF. The CDR3 nucleotides are TGTGCCAGCAGTGATCGGGGGTGGGGAAATACTGAAGCTTTCTTT.

V gene TRBV12-3 or TRBV12-4 combines with J gene TRBJ1-2, with D possibly being TRBD1 (6 bases). There are 12 residues in the CDR3. Deletions cut 5 bases from V and 8 bases from J, with 12 bases between. Here the CDR3 DNA reads TGTGCCAGCAGTCTCCAGGGGAACGGCTACACCTTC. Translated: CASSLQGNGYTF.

The rearrangement links TRBV7-2 to TRBJ2-5; 7 bases map to TRBD2. The ends lost 2 bases at V and 3 bases at J; junction bases unmatched: 6. Germline CDR1 and CDR2: SGHTA and FQGNSA. CDR3 length: 15 residues. Here the CDR3 reads CASSLPSGTKETQYF. CDR3 in DNA: TGTGCCAGCAGCTTACCCAGCGGGACCAAAGAGACCCAGTACTTC.

The chain recombines TRBV28 with TRBJ1-2, with TRBD1 matching over 9 bases. This CDR3 is built from 17 residues. Per the germline V gene, CDR1 is MDHEN and CDR2 is SYDVKM. J was trimmed by 2 bases and V by 2 bases; bases with no gene match: 9. The CDR3 nucleotides are TGTGCCAGCAGTTTAGTTGTGGGGACAGGGTGGAACTATGGCTACACCTTC. Translated: CASSLVVGTGWNYGYTF.

V is TRBV6-5 and J is TRBJ1-1; 10 bases agree with TRBD1. J lost 5 bases, V lost 6 bases, and 9 bases had no gene match. This CDR3 comprises 15 residues. From germline, CDR1 is MNHEY and CDR2 SVGAGI. This chain's CDR3 is CASSTGTGVRTEAFF. The DNA for the CDR3 is TGTGCCAGCAGCACCGGGACAGGGGTACGTACTGAAGCTTTCTTT.

The rearrangement uses TRBV30 and TRBJ2-3; TRBD1 might be the D (6 bases). The germline V gene has CDR1 GTSNPN and CDR2 SVGIG (reference sequence). The length of the CDR3 is 14 residues. V dropped 0 bases and J dropped 2 bases, with 9 bases sitting between them. The CDR3 nucleotides read TGTGCCTGGAGTGTACAGGGCGTCACAGATACGCAGTATTTT. It encodes CAWSVQGVTDTQYF.

The J gene is TRBJ2-3, the V gene TRBV4-2, with a weak D call TRBD2 (6 bases). Germline V gene lookup returns CDR1 LGHNA and CDR2 YNFKEQ. The ends were cut back, 0 bases at V and 3 bases at J, with 7 bases in the middle. This CDR3 spans 14 amino acids. In DNA, the CDR3 is TGTGCCAGCAGCCAAGATAGCGGTACAGATACGCAGTATTTT. It yields the protein CASSQDSGTDTQYF.

This clone is medium-sized (0.01 to 0.1%). CDR3: CASRYQEYNSPLHF. The CDR3 DNA reads TGTGCCAGCAGATACCAGGAATATAATTCACCCCTCCACTTT. The chain links TRBV6-6 to TRBJ1-6; D is unclear. With 6 bases removed from V and 4 bases from J, the gap between germline ends came to 10 bases. Germline CDR1 is MNHNY and CDR2 is SVGAGI (reference sequence). The CDR3 covers 14 residues.

The V and J genes are TRBV3-1 (or the pseudogene TRBV3-2) and TRBJ1-6; a weak D match, TRBD1 (6 bases). Germline assignment: CDR1 LGHDT and CDR2 YNNKEL (reference sequence). Between the trimmed V and J ends, which lost 5 bases and 9 bases, there was a span of 20 bases. CDR3 length equals 16 residues. CDR3 bases: TGTGCCAGCAGCGCACCGGGAGGGGGAGGCACTTCACCCCTCCACTTT. It yields the protein CASSAPGGGGTSPLHF.

The CDR3 coding sequence is TGCGCCAGCAGCAACGGACAGGGCAATGAGCAGTTCTTC. This codes for CASSNGQGNEQFF. The chain employs TRBV10-2 and TRBJ2-1; the match to TRBD1 covers 8 bases. The CDR3 runs 13 residues. CDR1 and CDR2 from the germline V gene are WSHSY and SAAADI. The ends lost 6 bases at V and 6 bases at J; junction bases unmatched: 4.

The chain recombines TRBV7-2 with TRBJ2-1; TRBD2 is a possible D gene (5 bases). Germline V lookup: CDR1 SGHTA, CDR2 FQGNSA. Between the trimmed V and J ends, which lost 5 bases and 6 bases, there was a span of 14 bases. The CDR3 is 14 amino acids. DNA of the CDR3: TGTGCCAGCAGCCCGGACTGGGCAATCAATGAGCAGTTCTTC. Translated: CASSPDWAINEQFF.

V is TRBV3-1 (or the pseudogene TRBV3-2) and J is TRBJ1-1; 7 bases line up with TRBD1. This CDR3 has 15 residues. Germline lookup yields CDR1 LGHDT and CDR2 YNNKEL (reference sequence). V was clipped by 1 base and J by 4 bases; unmatched bases: 6. Written as DNA, the CDR3 is TGTGCCAGCAGCCAAGCCGACAGGGACGCCACTGAAGCTTTCTTT. It translates to CASSQADRDATEAFF.

This rearrangement joins TRBV12-5 to TRBJ1-2; possibly TRBD1 for D (5 bases). Germline CDR1 is LGHNT and CDR2 is FRNRAP. This CDR3 spans 16 amino acids. Trimming removed 3 bases from V and 1 base from J, with 15 bases in between. The chain's CDR3 is CASGFPHRDFNYGYTF. The CDR3 DNA reads TGTGCTAGTGGTTTCCCTCACCGGGACTTTAACTATGGCTACACCTTC.